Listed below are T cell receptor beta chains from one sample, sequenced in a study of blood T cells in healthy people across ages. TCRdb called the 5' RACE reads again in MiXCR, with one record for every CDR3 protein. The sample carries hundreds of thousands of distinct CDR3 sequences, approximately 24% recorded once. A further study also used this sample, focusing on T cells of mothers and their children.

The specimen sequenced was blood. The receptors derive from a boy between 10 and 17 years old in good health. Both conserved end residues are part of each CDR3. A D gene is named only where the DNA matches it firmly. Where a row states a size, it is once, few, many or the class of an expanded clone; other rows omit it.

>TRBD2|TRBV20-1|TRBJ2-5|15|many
CSAHLAGGPQETQYF
TGCAGTGCTCACTTAGCGGGGGGCCCACAAGAGACCCAGTACTTC
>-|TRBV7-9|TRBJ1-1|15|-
CASSPRAVEGTEAFF
TGTGCCAGCAGCCCCCGGGCGGTTGAAGGCACTGAAGCTTTCTTT
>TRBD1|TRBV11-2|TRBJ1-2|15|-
CASSFLTGASNGYTF
TGTGCCAGCAGCTTCCTGACAGGGGCCAGTAATGGCTACACCTTC
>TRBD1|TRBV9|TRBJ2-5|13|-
CASQRGQGETQYF
TGTGCCTCACAACGGGGACAGGGTGAGACCCAGTACTTC
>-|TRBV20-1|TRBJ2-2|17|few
CSARDIATGSYTGELFF
TGCAGTGCTAGAGATATCGCCACAGGGTCATACACCGGGGAGCTGTTTTTT
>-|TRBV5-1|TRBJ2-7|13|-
CASSLEEGREQYF
TGCGCCAGCAGCTTGGAAGAGGGTCGCGAGCAGTACTTC
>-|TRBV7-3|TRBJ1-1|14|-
CASSFAGWDTEAFF
TGTGCCAGCAGCTTTGCAGGGTGGGACACTGAAGCTTTCTTT
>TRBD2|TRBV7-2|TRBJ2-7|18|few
CASSLDVSPGLAGYEQYF
TGTGCCAGCAGCTTAGACGTATCACCGGGACTAGCGGGATACGAGCAGTACTTC
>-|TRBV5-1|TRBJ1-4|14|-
CASSFDQPAEKLFF
TGCGCCAGCAGCTTTGACCAGCCGGCAGAAAAACTGTTTTTT
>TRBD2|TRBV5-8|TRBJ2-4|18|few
CASSRLAGVFLAKNIQYF
TGTGCCAGCAGCAGATTAGCGGGGGTTTTCCTAGCCAAAAACATTCAGTACTTC
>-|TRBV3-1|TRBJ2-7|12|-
CASSQGWDEQYF
TGTGCCAGCAGCCAAGGCTGGGATGAGCAGTACTTC
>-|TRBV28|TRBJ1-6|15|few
CASSLLSGLIGALHF
TGTGCCAGCAGTTTGCTGTCCGGACTAATAGGGGCCCTCCACTTT
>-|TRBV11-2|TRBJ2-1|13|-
CASSLEGNNEQFF
TGTGCCAGCAGCTTGGAAGGGAACAATGAGCAGTTCTTC
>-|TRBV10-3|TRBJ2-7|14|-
CAISGRASSYEQYF
TGTGCCATCAGTGGCAGGGCGTCCTCCTACGAGCAGTACTTC
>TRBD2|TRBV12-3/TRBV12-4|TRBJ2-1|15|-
CASSPGLAGGVEQFF
TGTGCCAGCAGCCCGGGACTAGCGGGGGGGGTTGAGCAGTTCTTC
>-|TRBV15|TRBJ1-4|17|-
CATSREGGPDATEKLFF
TGTGCCACCAGCAGAGAAGGGGGGCCAGATGCAACGGAAAAACTGTTTTTT
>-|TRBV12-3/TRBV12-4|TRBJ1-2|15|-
CASSHRGGLTDGYTF
TGTGCCAGCAGCCACCGGGGGGGGCTAACGGATGGCTACACCTTC
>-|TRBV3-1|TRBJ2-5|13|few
CASSQTEVETQYF
TGTGCCAGCAGCCAAACGGAAGTGGAGACCCAGTACTTC
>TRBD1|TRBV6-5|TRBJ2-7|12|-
CATNDRAYEQYF
TGTGCCACCAATGACAGGGCCTACGAGCAGTACTTC
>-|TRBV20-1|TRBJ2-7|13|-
CSATYQGSYEQYF
TGCAGTGCTACGTACCAGGGATCCTACGAGCAGTACTTC
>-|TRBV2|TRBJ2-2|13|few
CASSVINTGELFF
TGTGCCAGCAGTGTAATTAACACCGGGGAGCTGTTTTTT
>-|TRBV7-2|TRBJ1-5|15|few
CASTLVGGSNQPQHF
TGTGCCAGCACCCTGGTCGGGGGTAGCAATCAGCCCCAACATTTT
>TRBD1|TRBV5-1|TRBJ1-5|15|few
CASSWGQGSNQPQHF
TGCGCCAGCAGCTGGGGACAGGGGTCCAATCAGCCCCAGCATTTT
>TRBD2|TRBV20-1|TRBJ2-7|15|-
CSARDLKGLAHEQYF
TGCAGTGCTAGAGATCTGAAAGGACTAGCTCACGAGCAGTACTTC
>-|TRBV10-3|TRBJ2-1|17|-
CAISPSSGTPHYNEQFF
TGTGCCATCAGCCCTAGTTCCGGGACACCACATTACAATGAGCAGTTCTTC
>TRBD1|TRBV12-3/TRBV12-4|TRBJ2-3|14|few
CASILDRETDTQYF
TGTGCCAGCATCTTAGACAGGGAAACAGATACGCAGTATTTT
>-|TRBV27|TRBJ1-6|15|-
CASRLEAAGNSPLHF
TGTGCCAGCAGGCTTGAGGCGGCGGGGAATTCACCCCTCCACTTT
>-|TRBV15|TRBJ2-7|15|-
CATSRAGTATYEQYF
TGTGCCACCAGCAGAGCCGGGACGGCTACCTACGAGCAGTACTTC
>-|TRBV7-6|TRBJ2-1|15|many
CASSLRQSSYNEQFF
TGTGCCAGCAGCTTAAGACAGAGCTCCTACAATGAGCAGTTCTTC
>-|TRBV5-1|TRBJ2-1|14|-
CASSLGTPNNEQFF
TGCGCCAGCAGCCTCGGGACTCCAAACAATGAGCAGTTCTTT
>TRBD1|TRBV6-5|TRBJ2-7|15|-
CASSYTPGQLYEQYF
TGTGCCAGCAGTTACACGCCGGGACAGCTCTACGAGCAGTACTTC
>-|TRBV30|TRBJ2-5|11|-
CAWSTTGAQYF
TGTGCCTGGAGTACCACAGGAGCCCAGTACTTC
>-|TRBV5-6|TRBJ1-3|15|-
CASSTYGGSWATIYF
TGTGCCAGCAGCACATACGGGGGGAGTTGGGCCACCATATATTTT
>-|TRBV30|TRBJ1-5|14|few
CAWSVKRDNQPQHF
TGTGCCTGGAGTGTAAAGCGTGACAATCAGCCCCAGCATTTT
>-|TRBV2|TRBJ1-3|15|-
CASSVTEISGNTIYF
TGTGCCAGCAGTGTTACGGAGATCTCTGGAAACACCATATATTTT
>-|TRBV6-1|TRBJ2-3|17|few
CASSHRVWRGGTDTQYF
TGTGCCAGCAGCCACCGCGTTTGGAGGGGGGGCACAGATACGCAGTATTTT
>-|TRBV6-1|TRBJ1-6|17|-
CASNSWGLLSYNSPLHF
TGTGCCAGCAACTCTTGGGGACTCCTCTCCTATAATTCACCCCTCCACTTT
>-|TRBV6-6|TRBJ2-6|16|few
CASRSHLPSGANVLTF
TGTGCCAGCAGATCCCACCTACCTTCTGGGGCCAACGTCCTGACTTTC
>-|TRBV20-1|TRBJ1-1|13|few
CSARDSRDTEAFF
TGCAGTGCTAGAGATTCGAGGGACACTGAAGCTTTCTTT
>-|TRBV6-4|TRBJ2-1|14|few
CATRRESSYNEQFF
TGTGCCACTCGACGCGAGAGCTCCTACAATGAGCAGTTCTTC
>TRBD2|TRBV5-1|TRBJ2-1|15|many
CASRVGGGAHNEQFF
TGCGCCAGCAGAGTCGGCGGGGGGGCCCACAATGAGCAGTTCTTC
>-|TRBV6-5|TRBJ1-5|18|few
CASSYSAPQPYSNQPQHF
TGTGCCAGCAGTTACTCGGCCCCCCAACCATATAGCAATCAGCCCCAGCATTTT
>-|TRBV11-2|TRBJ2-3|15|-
CASAQPRVAGDTQYF
TGTGCCTCGGCTCAGCCGCGGGTAGCAGGAGATACGCAGTATTTT
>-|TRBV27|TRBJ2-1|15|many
CASSFGQGSYNEQFF
TGTGCCAGCAGTTTTGGGCAGGGTTCCTACAATGAGCAGTTCTTC
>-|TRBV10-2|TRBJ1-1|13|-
CASSARENTEAFF
TGCGCCAGCAGTGCACGGGAGAACACTGAAGCTTTCTTT
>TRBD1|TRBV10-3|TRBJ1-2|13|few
CASQGAGDYGYTF
TGTGCCTCACAGGGGGCAGGGGACTATGGCTACACCTTC
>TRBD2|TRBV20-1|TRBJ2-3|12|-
CSASASGGPQYF
TGCAGTGCTAGCGCTAGCGGGGGCCCTCAGTATTTT
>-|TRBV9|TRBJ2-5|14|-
CASSVGAGEETQYF
TGTGCCAGCAGCGTAGGAGCAGGGGAGGAGACCCAGTACTTC